A selection of T cell receptor beta chains follows, all from one sample in a study of shared clonotypes between healthy human individuals. Profiling relied on immunoSEQ multiplex PCR, and the TCRdb table lists in-frame clones only, not all of them. The sample lists millions of clones, more than 85% occurring once. Input material: naive CD4+ T cells from PBMCs. The receptors stem from a man between 18 and 35 years old in good health. Some clones in this sample may be carry-over from other donors' samples. Each CDR3 is given without its conserved first and last residue.

V | CDR3
TRBV10-3 | AISDRGTIQYNEQF
TRBV5-1 | ASSTTGAPDQPQH
TRBV11-2 | ASSLGRGTDTQY
TRBV28 | ASSFPGLAGEQF
TRBV14 | ASTYPRQQGEFEAF
TRBV6-5 | ASIDRVHYGYT
TRBV29-1 | SVVRLTGADTQY
TRBV7-9 | ASSLRQGNEQY
TRBV5-4 | ASSLGLSSYEQY
TRBV7-6 | ASSFRQGEMPYEQY
TRBV28 | ASSLSSSGDPDTQY
TRBV30 | AWEKGLVAGETQY
TRBV2 | ASTWTVRTEAF
TRBV6-6 | ASSYSGARYNEQF
TRBV14 | ASSQAAPWTVDEAF
TRBV5-1 | ASRRDRIGGEQY
TRBV10-1 | ASSGDHREDTEAF
TRBV18 | ASSPNRQGGYEQY
TRBV6-5 | ASRRRGEKLF
TRBV20-1 | SARGRNEQY
TRBV23-1 | ASSQSGPLHRGAYNEQF
TRBV30 | AWSLQGGMSEQF
TRBV7-2 | ASSISPGPLRDQPQH
TRBV27 | ASSLSEGQGALEAF
TRBV27 | ASSPRDRDEKLF
TRBV28 | ASRSWGSGSSDTQY
TRBV5-4 | ASSLFGLAGGETQY
TRBV25-1 | ATGAPTDTQY
TRBV18 | ASSPSGTSGRYEQY
TRBV4-1 | ASSRGVGRNTEAF
TRBV11-2 | ASSPRTSGESYNEQF
TRBV7-2 | ASSLSGRTDTQY
TRBV30 | AWSVLWGGGNEKLF
TRBV13 | ASSKRGGLWNTEAF
TRBV28 | ASEGITGELF
TRBV6-5 | ASRDPDTQY
TRBV29-1 | SGAVNEQF
TRBV7-2 | ASSLEMVRETQY
TRBV5-1 | ASSLDRTLQKETQY
TRBV10-2 | ASGQGFGYT
TRBV28 | ASRVALSNQPQH
TRBV5-1 | ASARGDYEQY
TRBV18 | ASSPRQGGNTEAF
TRBV6-5 | ASSYSRVGGARV
TRBV6-5 | ATATLYEQY
TRBV7-9 | ASSLVEGGPPNYEQY
TRBV7-2 | ASSLARGTDTQY
TRBV30 | AWSTSQETQY
TRBV6-1 | ASSELRGGNQPQH
TRBV7-2 | ASSPGVGTVYGYT
TRBV18 | ASSPSRANEQF
TRBV7-9 | ASSPWRAGANVLT